This T cell receptor beta chain was found in a study of shared clonotypes between healthy human individuals. Germline V lookup: CDR1 SGDLS, CDR2 YYNGEE. The CDR3 spans 14 residues. The V end was cut by 0 bases, the J end by 4 bases, with 8 bases between. As for this clone: Different DNA sequences within this sample yield the same CDR3.

The protocol was immunoSEQ multiplex PCR, while the TCRdb copy is restricted to in-frame clones and leaves out a portion. The sample shows around 2.5 million clones, 90% to 95% of them seen only once. V gene TRBV9 combines with J gene TRBJ2-1, with a possible D match to TRBD1 (5 bases). This clonotype was obtained from a man aged 18 to 29 in good health. Some clones in this sample may be carry-over from other donors' samples. The sample consisted of naive CD4+ T cells from PBMCs. Subset described: CD45RA+ positively selected. The CDR3 bases are TGTGCCAGCAGCGTAGGGCAGGGTTACAATGAGCAGTTCTTC. Translating it yields CASSVGQGYNEQFF.